This T cell receptor (beta chain) was sequenced for a study of CD8 T cells in Susac syndrome. Reverse transcription used about 0.45 to 1 ug RNA and random hexamers. TCRdb called the immunoSEQ multiplex PCR reads again in MiXCR, with one record for every CDR3 protein. The repertoire consists of 50,000 to 55,000 distinct CDR3 sequences, with 95% occurring once and the leading ten covering 0.75%. The germline CDR1 and CDR2 sequences are MGHDK and SYGVNS. V was cut by 5 bases and J by 8 bases, with 24 bases left in between. The CDR3 sequence is 16 residues long. V usage is TRBV25-1 and J usage is TRBJ1-1, with D possibly TRBD1 on 6 matching bases. The sequencing sample was made of CD8+ T cells from PBMCs. The clonotype comes from a human donor with Susac syndrome. The CDR3 loop reads CASSTAYREGRLEAFF. In nucleotides, the CDR3 is TGTGCCAGCAGTACGGCCTACAGGGAGGGTCGGTTGGAAGCTTTCTTT.